These 2 T cell receptor beta chains originate from one sample sequenced in a study of T cell responses to AZD1222 COVID-19 vaccine. Only in-frame clones appear in the TCRdb table, and some are missing; sequencing was by immunoSEQ multiplex PCR. Altogether tens of thousands of clones are present, approximately 90% being singletons, with the ten largest covering roughly 8%. Sequenced here: peripheral blood, sampled 28 days after the second AZD1222 dose. These receptors came from an adult who received the AZD1222 COVID-19 vaccine.

This chain uses TRBV21-1 with TRBJ2-7; the D call of TRBD2 is as the table states it, not checked on the DNA. TRBV21-1 represents a pseudogene. This CDR3 spans 19 amino acids. The CDR3 protein is CASSKRNLSGLILSYEQYF. The CDR3 region has the DNA TGTGCCAGCAGCAAAAGGAACCTCTCGGGACTCATACTTTCCTACGAGCAGTACTTC.

The chain is built from TRBV19 and TRBJ1-1, with D possibly being TRBD1 (6 bases). Germline lookup yields CDR1 LNHDA and CDR2 SQIVND (reference sequence). This CDR3 comprises 14 residues. Between the trimmed V and J ends, which lost 6 bases and 1 base, there was a span of 12 bases. The CDR3 sequence: CASSIDRQNTEAFF. CDR3 coding DNA: TGTGCCAGTAGCATCGACAGGCAGAACACTGAAGCTTTCTTT.